A single sample is the source of the 24 T cell receptor beta chains below, sequenced in a study of blood T cells in healthy people across ages. It was with a sample-barcoded 5' primer and a J-beta primer mix that a second PCR of roughly 6 to 12 cycles was run. TCRdb called the 5' RACE reads again in MiXCR, with one record for every CDR3 protein. The table records 1,300,000 or so distinct CDR3 sequences, 59% of them present only once. Sample: blood. These receptors came from a man between 18 and 35 years old in good health.

This clonotype was found once. The rearrangement joins TRBV10-3 to TRBJ2-3; 7 bases align to TRBD2. CDR3 length equals 16 residues. From germline, CDR1 is ENHRY and CDR2 SYGVKD. Trimming cost V 6 bases and J 4 bases; bases outside gene matches: 13. CDR3 DNA sequence: TGTGCCATCAGGCCCTCGGCGGGAGCCCCCGCAGATACGCAGTATTTT. Amino acids: CAIRPSAGAPADTQYF.

The chain has TRBV20-1 and TRBJ2-7; 9 bases are shared with TRBD2. The germline V gene encodes CDR1 DFQATT and CDR2 SNEGSKA (reference sequence). The CDR3 contains 13 residues. The trim removed 5 bases at V and 3 bases at J, leaving 5 bases unmatched. The CDR3 nucleotides are TGCAGTGCTGAGGGACTAGCCGACTACGAGCAGTACTTC. It codes for CSAEGLADYEQYF.

The genes are TRBV28 and TRBJ1-5; D uncertain. Trimming removed 6 bases at V and 2 bases at J, with 14 bases between. Germline loops: CDR1 MDHEN, CDR2 SYDVKM. This CDR3 is built from 15 residues. The CDR3 nucleotides are TGTGCCAGCAGGTCCCAAAGAACGGGCAATCAGCCCCAGCATTTT. It encodes CASRSQRTGNQPQHF.

The chain uses TRBV10-3 and TRBJ2-7; D uncertain. CDR3 length: 16 residues. V dropped 3 bases and J dropped 0 bases, with 15 bases sitting between them. Per germline, CDR1 ENHRY and CDR2 SYGVKD. CDR3 coding DNA: TGTGCCATCAGTGATCCGCCGACCAAAGCCTCCTACGAGCAGTACTTC. This gives the protein CAISDPPTKASYEQYF.

The gene calls are TRBV4-2 and TRBJ2-7, with D tentatively TRBD1 (6 bases). The CDR3 length is 15 residues. Trimming cost V 0 bases and J 1 base, with 10 bases left between them. Germline lookup yields CDR1 LGHNA and CDR2 YNFKEQ. The CDR3 protein is CASSQESRGSYEQYF. CDR3 sequence (DNA): TGTGCCAGCAGCCAAGAGTCCAGGGGATCCTACGAGCAGTACTTC.

In this sample, this clonotype turned up a few times. The chain has TRBV20-1 and TRBJ2-3; 10 nucleotides align to TRBD2. This CDR3 has 13 residues. V was pared by 5 bases and J by 6 bases, with 5 bases of the junction left unmatched. CDR1 and CDR2 from the germline V gene are DFQATT and SNEGSKA (reference sequence). The CDR3 spells CSAPLAGWDTQYF. Written as DNA, the CDR3 is TGCAGTGCTCCACTAGCGGGGTGGGATACGCAGTATTTT.

In its sample, this clonotype was seen once. The chain combines TRBV20-1 with TRBJ2-5; D is possibly TRBD2 (5 bases). V lost 4 bases to trimming and J lost 2 bases, with 11 bases between them. The germline V gene encodes CDR1 DFQATT and CDR2 SNEGSKA (reference sequence). CDR3 length: 13 amino acids. For the CDR3, the DNA is TGCAGTGCTACTAGCTTGCGGCAAGAGACCCAGTACTTC. Amino acids: CSATSLRQETQYF.

V gene TRBV5-1 combines with J gene TRBJ2-7, with 7 bases aligning to TRBD2. The better agreement between TRBJ2-5 and the DNA end casts doubt on the J call. Germline-derived CDR1 and CDR2 are SGHRS and YFSETQ. The CDR3 extends over 15 amino acids. The CDR3 DNA reads TGCGCCAGCAGCTCCCGGACTAGTTTAAGAGAGACCCAGTACTTC. Amino acids: CASSSRTSLRETQYF.

The chain couples TRBV20-1 to TRBJ1-2; tentatively, D is TRBD1 (6 bases). This CDR3 has 15 amino acids. Trimming left V 2 bases short and J 8 bases short, with 21 bases between. The germline CDR1 and CDR2 sequences are DFQATT and SNEGSKA (reference sequence). The DNA for the CDR3 is TGCAGTGCTAGACGTTTGTCGGGTCAGGGGTCGGGCTACACCTTC. It encodes CSARRLSGQGSGYTF.

Only one count was recorded for this clonotype. The V gene is TRBV4-3, the J gene TRBJ2-1; 8 positions match TRBD2. V trimming: 0 bases; J trimming: 4 bases; junction bases outside the gene matches: 11. Germline values: CDR1 LGHNA, CDR2 YSLEER. The CDR3 sequence is 18 residues long. The CDR3 protein is CASSQEGGPAGAYNEQFF. The CDR3 DNA is TGCGCCAGCAGCCAAGAGGGCGGACCAGCGGGGGCTTACAATGAGCAGTTCTTC.

This clonotype has more than one count but fewer than ten. The chain recombines TRBV29-1 with TRBJ2-3; D might be TRBD2 (7 bases). The CDR3 is 14 amino acids. Trimming took 5 bases from V and 2 from J, leaving 14 bases between them. Germline V gene lookup returns CDR1 SQVTM and CDR2 ANQGSEA. Here the CDR3 DNA reads TGCAGCGTTAGGGGGGGGACTGACACAGATACGCAGTATTTT. Translated: CSVRGGTDTDTQYF.

The chain couples TRBV29-1 to TRBJ2-7, with D unclear. The J call is in doubt because the DNA end fits TRBJ2-5 better. Germline CDR1 SQVTM, CDR2 ANQGSEA. This CDR3 is 13 amino acids long. CDR3 protein: CSVGVASRETQYF. CDR3 in DNA: TGCAGCGTTGGTGTGGCCTCCCGGGAGACCCAGTACTTC.

This clonotype was observed a few times. This chain links TRBV6-5 with TRBJ1-1; 9 bases agree with TRBD1. The junction had 7 bases not matched to a gene; V was cut back by 7 bases and J by 1 base. CDR1 and CDR2 from the germline V gene are MNHEY and SVGAGI. This CDR3 is built from 15 residues. CDR3 in DNA: TGTGCCAGCACCCCACAGGGACAGGGGAACACTGAAGCTTTCTTT. This sequence encodes CASTPQGQGNTEAFF.

This clonotype turned up a few times. The chain couples TRBV15 to TRBJ2-7, with D hard to call. Trimming removed 0 bases at V and 0 bases at J, with 6 bases between. The CDR3 spans 14 residues. Germline V gene sequence: CDR1 LNHNV, CDR2 YYDKDF (reference sequence). The CDR3 reads CATSRDNPSYEQYF. CDR3 in DNA: TGTGCCACCAGCAGAGATAACCCCTCCTACGAGCAGTACTTC. The full variable domain, with the rest looked up from reference TRBV15 and TRBJ2-7, is DAMVIQNPRYQVTQFGKPVTLSCSQTLNHNVMYWYQQKSSQAPKLLFHYYDKDFNNEADTPDNFQSRRPNTSFCFLDIRSPGLGDTAMYLCATSRDNPSYEQYFGPGTRLTVT.

Ten or more counts support this clonotype. The chain uses TRBV10-3 and TRBJ1-5, with D unclear. V shed 2 bases and J shed 1 base, with 12 bases lying between them. The V gene's germline CDR1 is ENHRY and CDR2 SYGVKD. The CDR3 is 16 amino acids. As DNA, the CDR3 is TGTGCCATCAGTGAGGTTCAGAACTGGAGCAATCAGCCCCAGCATTTT. Translated: CAISEVQNWSNQPQHF.

This clonotype was picked up many times. This chain connects TRBV7-2 to TRBJ1-2; D call uncertain. V gave up 4 bases and J gave up 4 bases, with 4 bases separating them. There are 11 residues in the CDR3. The germline CDR1 and CDR2 sequences are SGHTA and FQGNSA. The CDR3 here is CASSWIYGYTF. DNA of the CDR3: TGTGCCAGCAGCTGGATCTATGGCTACACCTTC.

V gene TRBV30 combines with J gene TRBJ1-4; 11 nucleotides align to TRBD1. CDR3 length equals 15 residues. V shed 2 bases, J shed 8 bases, and the junction held 7 bases outside the gene matches. Germline V gives CDR1 GTSNPN, CDR2 SVGIG (reference sequence). In nucleotides, the CDR3 is TGTGCCTGGAGTACCGGGACAGGGGGTAGAGAAAAACTGTTTTTT. Residues: CAWSTGTGGREKLFF.

This sequence joins TRBV12-3 or TRBV12-4 and TRBJ1-2, with no clear D. Trimming took 0 bases from V and 7 from J, leaving 12 bases between them. The CDR3 spans 14 residues. The chain's CDR3 is CASSLAGVTAGYTF. The CDR3, as DNA: TGTGCCAGCAGTTTAGCGGGAGTAACGGCTGGCTACACCTTC.

This chain links TRBV5-1 with TRBJ2-1; 14 nucleotides line up with TRBD2. Trimming took 0 bases from V and 9 from J; bases not matched to a gene: 11. Germline-derived CDR1 and CDR2 are SGHRS and YFSETQ. There are 18 residues in the CDR3. The CDR3 loop is CASSLVGTSGGSHSEQFF. CDR3 DNA sequence: TGCGCCAGCAGCTTGGTAGGGACTAGCGGGGGATCTCACAGTGAGCAGTTCTTC.

The gene calls are TRBV4-3 and TRBJ1-2; D is possibly TRBD1 (5 bases). Looked up from germline, CDR1 is LGHNA and CDR2 is YSLEER. Trimming stripped 0 bases from V and 5 bases from J, with 13 bases between. The CDR3 totals 15 residues. The CDR3 is CASSQDPRQKYGYTF. DNA of the CDR3: TGCGCCAGCAGCCAAGATCCAAGACAGAAGTATGGCTACACCTTC.

A few counts support this clonotype. The V and J genes are TRBV7-2 and TRBJ2-3; D perhaps matches TRBD2 (5 bases). Trimming took 5 bases from V and 7 from J, leaving 10 bases between them. Germline-derived CDR1 and CDR2 are SGHTA and FQGNSA. The CDR3 totals 12 residues. The CDR3 spells CASSPGLNTQYF. The CDR3 region has the DNA TGTGCCAGCAGCCCAGGACTGAATACGCAGTATTTT.

The CDR3 region has the DNA TGTGCCAGCAGCTCGAGGGACCTAGGGCGGGATACGCAGTATTTT. As protein: CASSSRDLGRDTQYF. The genes are TRBV7-6 and TRBJ2-3, with D possibly called TRBD1 or TRBD2 (5 bases each). V was cut by 4 bases and J by 6 bases, with 17 bases left in between. The CDR3 has 15 residues. From germline, CDR1 is SGHVS and CDR2 FNYEAQ.

This clonotype was counted only a few times. V gene TRBV3-1 combines with J gene TRBJ1-4; no definite D call. Germline V lookup: CDR1 LGHDT, CDR2 YNNKEL (reference sequence). The CDR3 is 16 amino acids. Deletions cut 2 bases from V and 0 bases from J, with 10 bases between. The CDR3 DNA sequence: TGTGCCAGCAGCCAACCTACCAGCTCAACTAATGAAAAACTGTTTTTT. This encodes CASSQPTSSTNEKLFF.

The V call is TRBV25-1, the J call TRBJ2-7, with TRBD1 matching over 9 bases. The CDR3 spans 15 residues. With 7 bases clipped from V and 5 bases from J, the junction kept 12 bases outside the gene matches. Germline CDR1 and CDR2: MGHDK and SYGVNS. As DNA, the CDR3 is TGTGCCAGCACAGACACCGGGACAGGGTTCAACGAGCAGTACTTC. This encodes CASTDTGTGFNEQYF.